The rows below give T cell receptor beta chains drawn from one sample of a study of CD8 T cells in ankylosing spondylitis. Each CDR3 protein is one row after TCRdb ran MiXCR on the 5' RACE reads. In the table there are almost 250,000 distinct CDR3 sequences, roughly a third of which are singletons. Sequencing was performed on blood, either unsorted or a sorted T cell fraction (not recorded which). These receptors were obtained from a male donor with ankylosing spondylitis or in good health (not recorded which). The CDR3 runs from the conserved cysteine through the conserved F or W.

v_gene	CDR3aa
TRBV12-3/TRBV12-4	CASSLSSGETQYF
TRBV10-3	CAIRDGTDNYGYTF
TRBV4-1	CASSQPTSGDQETQYF
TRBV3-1	CASSQDQAGQRSGYTF
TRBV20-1	CSVSQETQYF
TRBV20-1	CSARVVSDEQYF
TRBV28	CASSAWGHDRLNEQFF
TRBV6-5	CASSYGAVGELFF
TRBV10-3	CAISEFRDSVPLHF
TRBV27	CASRSVGGGWTDTQYF
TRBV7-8	CASSLISYNEQFF
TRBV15	CATSRDRGLDETQYF
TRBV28	CASSPSSPNTEAFF
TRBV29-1	CSGSDRGTDIQYF
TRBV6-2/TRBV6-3	CASSYSKDRSTGELFF
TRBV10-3	CVISTGTGELFF
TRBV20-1	CSARDARELDEKLFF
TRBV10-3	CAISEAGNNEQFF
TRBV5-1	CASSLDRLNTGELFF
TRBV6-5	CASSYGRYNEQFF
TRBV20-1	CSARGTQGLGTEAFF
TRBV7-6	CASSLAGELPYEQYF